This TCR beta chain stems from a study of metastatic and nonmetastatic thyroid tumors. No patient received treatment before thyroid surgery. This clone was observed at least ten times. As yet, its antigen is unknown. In the authors' methods: It was from CDR3 differences across clinicopathological groups that a distant-metastasis classifier for papillary thyroid cancer was built. TCRdb reanalyzed the PCR reads with MiXCR. In this record, the V and J calls reflect TCRdb's handling and not the investigators' own analysis. The data contain 25,000 to 40,000 clones, 7% to 9% of them seen just once; the ten biggest clones take up around two fifths. Findings of the study overall: Reported TCR beta diversity, measured in blood and tumor, was significantly higher for malignant thyroid tumors than for benign nodules.

The V gene's germline CDR1 is KGHSH and CDR2 LQKENI. The V and J ends lost 1 base and 7 bases respectively, with 13 bases between them. CDR3 length equals 15 residues. This clonotype was obtained from a female donor with papillary thyroid cancer or a benign thyroid nodule (not recorded which). Some clones in this sample may be carry-over from other donors' samples. The genes are TRBV18 and TRBJ1-4; D might be TRBD1 (6 bases). The specimen was blood. CDR3 nucleotide sequence: TGTGCCAGCTCACCACAACGGGGGCTGGTTGAAAAACTGTTTTTT. Encoded protein: CASSPQRGLVEKLFF.